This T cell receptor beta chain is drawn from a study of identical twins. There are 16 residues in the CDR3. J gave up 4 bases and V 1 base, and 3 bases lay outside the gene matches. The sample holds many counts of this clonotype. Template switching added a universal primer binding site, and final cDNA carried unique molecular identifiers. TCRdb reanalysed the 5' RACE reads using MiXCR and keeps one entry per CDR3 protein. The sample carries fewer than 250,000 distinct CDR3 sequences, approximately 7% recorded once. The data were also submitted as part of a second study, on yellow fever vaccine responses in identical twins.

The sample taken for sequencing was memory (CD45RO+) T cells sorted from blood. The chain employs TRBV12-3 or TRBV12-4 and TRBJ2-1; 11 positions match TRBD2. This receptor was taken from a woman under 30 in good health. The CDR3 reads CASSLGRTSGYNEQFF. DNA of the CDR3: TGTGCCAGCAGTTTAGGGCGGACTAGCGGGTACAATGAGCAGTTCTTC.